The 31 T cell receptor beta chains given below trace back to one sample, sequenced in a study of T cell repertoires in cytomegalovirus infection. Antigens for these TCRs are unknown. Using its own MiXCR run on the reads, TCRdb lists one record per CDR3 protein. The sample has approximately 220,000 distinct CDR3 sequences; about 39% are singletons. The sequenced sample was CD8+ T cells from cultured PBMCs, obtained from culture after CMV antigen stimulation. These receptors were obtained from a human donor in good health (CMV status not recorded). Some clones in this sample may be carry-over from other donors' samples.

The chain uses TRBV12-3 or TRBV12-4 and TRBJ2-7; TRBD1 is a possible D gene (6 bases). This CDR3 spans 14 amino acids. Deletions cut 4 bases from V and 2 bases from J, with 12 bases between. CDR3 bases: TGTGCCAGCAGTTCAGTCAGGGGAACCTACGAGCAGTACTTC. Amino acid sequence: CASSSVRGTYEQYF.

Points on this clonotype: Its ends do not fully match the called genes, so a read error is possible. The chain couples TRBV11-3 to TRBJ2-7; D is possibly TRBD1 (6 bases). Germline-derived CDR1 and CDR2 are SGHNT and YENEEA. CDR3 length: 14 amino acids. CDR3 region: CASSLASGAYEQYF. For the CDR3, the DNA is TGTGCAAGCAGCTTAGCGTCAGGGGCCTACGAGCAGTACTTC.

The CDR3 DNA is TGTGCCAGTAGTATAGGACTAGCCGGGGAGCTGTTTTTT. It is translated as CASSIGLAGELFF. The genes are TRBV19 and TRBJ2-2; perhaps TRBD2 as D (6 bases). V was shortened by 1 base and J by 6 bases, with 6 bases between the two germline ends. Germline lookup yields CDR1 LNHDA and CDR2 SQIVND (reference sequence). The length of the CDR3 is 13 residues.

This clonotype came up a few times. The V gene is TRBV7-6, the J gene TRBJ1-5, with D possibly TRBD1 on 5 matching bases. CDR1 is SGHVS and CDR2 is FNYEAQ in the germline V gene. The V end was cut by 1 base, the J end by 5 bases, with 12 bases between. The CDR3 is 15 residues long. CDR3 bases: TGTGCCAGCAGCTTAGGGGGCTTTTCGGATCAGCCCCAGCATTTT. Translated, it gives CASSLGGFSDQPQHF. Full variable domain (missing parts from reference TRBV7-6 and TRBJ1-5): GAGVSQSPRYKVTKRGQDVALRCDPISGHVSLYWYRQALGQGPEFLTYFNYEAQQDKSGLPNDRFSAERPEGSISTLTIQRTEQRDSAMYRCASSLGGFSDQPQHFGDGTRLSIL.

This CDR3 reads CASSLPRGRNTEAFF. CDR3 in DNA: TGTGCCAGCAGTTTACCGAGGGGGAGGAACACTGAAGCTTTCTTT. The rearrangement links TRBV28 to TRBJ1-1, with a weak D call TRBD1 (6 bases). Germline values: CDR1 MDHEN, CDR2 SYDVKM. The V end was cut by 2 bases, the J end by 1 base, with 11 bases between. The CDR3 is 15 amino acids. Combining the CDR3 with reference TRBV28 and TRBJ1-1 gives the whole variable domain DVKVTQSSRYLVKRTGEKVFLECVQDMDHENMFWYRQDPGLGLRLIYFSYDVKMKEKGDIPEGYSVSREKKERFSLILESASTNQTSMYLCASSLPRGRNTEAFFGQGTRLTVV.

In its sample, this clonotype was seen many times. V and J are TRBV4-2 and TRBJ2-2; D possibly corresponds to TRBD1 (5 bases). The germline gives CDR1 LGHNA, CDR2 YNFKEQ. Trimming pared 0 bases from V and 1 base from J, leaving 9 bases between. The CDR3 runs to 16 residues. The CDR3 here is CASSQDPQVNTGELFF. CDR3 DNA: TGTGCCAGCAGCCAAGACCCACAGGTGAACACCGGGGAGCTGTTTTTT.

The rearrangement uses TRBV27 and TRBJ2-7, with D maybe TRBD2 (6 bases). V shed 4 bases and J shed 4 bases, with 20 bases lying between them. Germline V gene lookup returns CDR1 MNHEY and CDR2 SMNVEV (reference sequence). The CDR3 length is 16 residues. Here the CDR3 reads CASSYRGGAAMYEQYF. DNA of the CDR3: TGTGCCAGCAGTTACCGGGGAGGAGCGGCCATGTACGAGCAGTACTTC.

This clonotype has just one count. J is TRBJ1-5 and V is TRBV24-1; 7 bases line up with TRBD1. The J segment lost 1 base and the V segment lost 4 bases, leaving 15 bases of the junction unmatched. Germline loops: CDR1 KGHDR, CDR2 SFDVKD. The CDR3 contains 19 residues. The chain's CDR3 is CATSDSTPRDSGSNQPQHF. The CDR3 DNA sequence: TGTGCCACCAGTGACTCCACTCCTCGGGACAGTGGGAGCAATCAGCCCCAGCATTTT.

A few counts support this clonotype. The chain joins TRBV7-3 to TRBJ2-2, with unresolved D. Germline lookup yields CDR1 SGHTA and CDR2 FQGTGA. V was shortened by 0 bases and J by 0 bases, with 5 bases between the two germline ends. This CDR3 has 15 residues. The CDR3 bases are TGTGCCAGCAGCTTAACACAAACGAACACCGGGGAGCTGTTTTTT. Protein sequence: CASSLTQTNTGELFF.

A remark on this clonotype: Mismatch with germline at one junction end may stem from a read error. The chain combines TRBV6-5 with TRBJ2-4; either TRBD1 or TRBD2 may supply D (6 bases each). From germline, CDR1 is MNHEY and CDR2 SVGAGI. This CDR3 comprises 14 residues. CDR3 sequence: CDSRGRDSNNIQYF. The CDR3 DNA reads TGTGACAGCAGGGGCCGGGACTCGAACAACATTCAGTACTTC.

This clonotype was counted a few times. The CDR3 here is CASSQVARSNQPQHF. In DNA form, the CDR3 reads TGCGCCAGCAGCCAAGTTGCCCGTAGCAATCAGCCCCAGCATTTT. The chain carries TRBV4-1 and TRBJ1-5; no definite D call. The CDR3 sequence is 15 residues long. Germline values: CDR1 MGHRA, CDR2 YSYEKL. V was cut by 1 base and J by 0 bases, with 7 bases left in between.

This clonotype is a singleton in its sample. The chain is built from TRBV5-5 and TRBJ2-7, with D hard to call. The CDR3 is made up of 14 amino acids. Trimming took 4 bases from V and 5 from J, leaving 16 bases between them. CDR1 and CDR2 from the germline V gene are SGHKS and YYEKEE (reference sequence). For the CDR3, the DNA is TGTGCCAGCAGCCCTTCGGTGGGCCAGAACGAGCAGTACTTC. Translating it yields CASSPSVGQNEQYF.

Notes on this clonotype: This may be a read error, as it is one base from a much larger clone. The CDR3 region is CASSAYSYEQYF. The CDR3 nucleotides are TGTGCCAGCAGCGCCTACTCCTACGAGCAGTACTTC. J is TRBJ2-7 and V is TRBV6-2 or TRBV6-3, with no clear D. CDR1 MNHEY and CDR2 SVGEGT come from the germline V gene. The V end lost 6 bases, the J end lost 0 bases, and 6 bases lay between the germline ends. The CDR3 spans 12 residues.

The chain links TRBV4-1 to TRBJ1-5, with no clear D. The CDR3 runs 16 residues. V lost 2 bases and J 1 base, leaving 12 bases between the germline ends. The germline V gene encodes CDR1 MGHRA and CDR2 YSYEKL. CDR3 sequence reads: CASSQTQVGSNQPQHF. The DNA of the CDR3 is TGCGCCAGCAGCCAAACCCAGGTCGGCAGCAATCAGCCCCAGCATTTT.

The J gene is TRBJ2-7, the V gene TRBV27; 9 nucleotides align to TRBD1. This CDR3 has 17 amino acids. Per germline, CDR1 MNHEY and CDR2 SMNVEV (reference sequence). Trimming removed 8 bases from V and 7 bases from J; junction bases left unmatched: 21. The CDR3 nucleotides are TGTGCCAGCGGGACGGGACAGGGAGTCAATCCCCTGGGGGAGCAGTACTTC. This encodes CASGTGQGVNPLGEQYF.

The chain employs TRBV27 and TRBJ1-2; a possible D gene is TRBD1 (5 bases). The CDR3 is 14 amino acids. The germline V and J ends were trimmed by 3 bases and 1 base, with 9 bases remaining between them. CDR1 is MNHEY and CDR2 is SMNVEV in the germline V gene (reference sequence). The CDR3 DNA reads as TGTGCCAGCAGTTTTCGGGGGTTTAACTATGGCTACACCTTC. Its translation is CASSFRGFNYGYTF.

This sequence joins TRBV19 and TRBJ2-4, with TRBD1 matching over 7 bases. The CDR3 extends over 14 amino acids. The V gene's germline CDR1 is LNHDA and CDR2 SQIVND (reference sequence). V trimming: 7 bases; J trimming: 7 bases; junction bases outside the gene matches: 10. DNA for the CDR3: TGTGCCAGTACCGGGGACAGTGTGTTCAACATTCAGTACTTC. This translates into CASTGDSVFNIQYF.

This sequence joins TRBV14 and TRBJ2-7, with D maybe TRBD1 (6 bases). V was pared by 4 bases and J by 8 bases, with 9 bases between. The CDR3 runs to 11 residues. CDR1 is SGHDN, CDR2 FVKESK, per germline. DNA of the CDR3: TGTGCCAGCAGCCCAGGACAGCAGCAGTACTTC. It yields the protein CASSPGQQQYF.

This clonotype was detected a few times. The V and J genes are TRBV28 and TRBJ2-5; 13 nucleotides line up with TRBD2. This CDR3 contains 16 residues. V was pared by 6 bases and J by 6 bases, with 10 bases of the junction left unmatched. Germline loops: CDR1 MDHEN, CDR2 SYDVKM. The CDR3 region has the DNA TGTGCCAGCAGACTAGGACTAGCGGGAGCAATGAAGACCCAGTACTTC. It codes for CASRLGLAGAMKTQYF.

The chain is built from TRBV27 and TRBJ1-2; 9 bases fit TRBD1. Per the germline V gene, CDR1 is MNHEY and CDR2 is SMNVEV (reference sequence). The V segment lost 4 bases and the J segment 1 base; nucleotides outside the gene matches: 19. The CDR3 contains 20 residues. The chain's CDR3 is CASSSQTLAGTGSFNYGYTF. CDR3 in DNA: TGTGCCAGCAGTTCGCAAACCCTAGCCGGGACAGGGAGCTTTAACTATGGCTACACCTTC.

The J gene is TRBJ2-1, the V gene TRBV5-5; D is uncertain. This CDR3 has 14 residues. V lost 0 bases and J 8 bases, leaving 12 bases between the germline ends. Germline CDR1 SGHKS, CDR2 YYEKEE (reference sequence). The CDR3 DNA follows: TGTGCCAGCAGCTTGGGGGCTACTGCGGATGAGCAGTTCTTC. Translation: CASSLGATADEQFF.

This clonotype came up a few times. The chain is built from TRBV7-2 and TRBJ2-2, with D unclear. Trimming cost V 2 bases and J 3 bases, with 7 bases left between them. The CDR3 is 14 amino acids. CDR1 is SGHTA, CDR2 FQGNSA, per germline. CDR3 protein: CASSLYTYTGELFF. Written as DNA, the CDR3 is TGTGCCAGCAGCTTATACACCTACACCGGGGAGCTGTTTTTT.

This chain links TRBV6-1 with TRBJ1-2; the D is unclear. Between the trimmed V and J ends, which lost 1 base and 3 bases, there was a span of 12 bases. Germline CDR1 MNHNS, CDR2 SASEGT. The CDR3 is 15 amino acids. CDR3 loop: CASSEEEAVHYGYTF. The CDR3 DNA reads as TGTGCCAGCAGTGAAGAGGAAGCCGTTCACTATGGCTACACCTTC.

The CDR3 sequence is CASSPRGGGEQYF. The CDR3 nucleotides are TGTGCCAGCAGCCCCCGGGGGGGAGGCGAGCAGTACTTC. The rearrangement uses TRBV7-8 and TRBJ2-7, with 8 nucleotides matching TRBD2. The CDR3 totals 13 residues. Germline V lookup: CDR1 SGHVS, CDR2 FQNEAQ. V trimming: 5 bases; J trimming: 6 bases; junction bases outside the gene matches: 6.

V usage is TRBV28 and J usage is TRBJ2-1; 9 bases are a match to TRBD1. This CDR3 comprises 19 residues. CDR1 is MDHEN, CDR2 SYDVKM, per germline. V shed 6 bases and J 1 base; nucleotides not matched to a gene: 16. CDR3 nucleotide sequence: TGTGCCAGCAGACTCGGACAGGGGCGAAGTAAACAGTCCTACAATGAGCAGTTCTTC. This codes for CASRLGQGRSKQSYNEQFF.

The rearrangement uses TRBV12-3 or TRBV12-4 and TRBJ2-7; TRBD1 matches 7 bases. The CDR3 spans 14 residues. The trim removed 8 bases at V and 6 bases at J, leaving 13 bases unmatched. The CDR3 is CASSPVDRLPEQYF. For the CDR3, the DNA is TGTGCCAGCTCTCCGGTGGACAGGCTCCCCGAGCAGTACTTC.

The chain carries TRBV2 and TRBJ2-2; tentatively, D is TRBD1 or TRBD2 (5 bases each). This CDR3 is built from 13 residues. The V end was cut by 7 bases, the J end by 5 bases, with 11 bases between. The germline V gene encodes CDR1 SNHLY and CDR2 FYNNEI. The CDR3 DNA reads TGTGCCAGCACCGAAGAGGGGACCGGGGAGCTGTTTTTT. Translation: CASTEEGTGELFF.

This clonotype was detected ten times or more. The chain has TRBV27 and TRBJ2-7; 11 bases are shared with TRBD1. V lost 6 bases, J lost 3 bases, and 4 bases stayed unmatched. The germline gives CDR1 MNHEY, CDR2 SMNVEV (reference sequence). This CDR3 spans 14 amino acids. CDR3 residues: CASSPGTGGYEQYF. CDR3 DNA sequence: TGTGCCAGCAGCCCCGGGACAGGGGGCTACGAGCAGTACTTC.

V and J are TRBV2 and TRBJ2-2; weak D call: TRBD1 (6 bases). The germline V gene has CDR1 SNHLY and CDR2 FYNNEI. The CDR3 has 18 amino acids. Trimming took 0 bases from V and 2 from J, leaving 16 bases between them. The CDR3 sequence is CASSEASWGQPNTGELFF. DNA for the CDR3: TGTGCCAGCAGTGAAGCATCTTGGGGGCAGCCTAACACCGGGGAGCTGTTTTTT.

A single count supports this clonotype. The genes are TRBV10-3 and TRBJ1-1, with a possible D match to TRBD1 (5 bases). The germline V gene encodes CDR1 ENHRY and CDR2 SYGVKD. V was shortened by 8 bases and J by 1 base, with 8 bases between the two germline ends. The CDR3 consists of 12 residues. The CDR3 here is CAIQDRNTEAFF. DNA of the CDR3: TGTGCCATCCAAGACAGGAACACTGAAGCTTTCTTT.

This sequence joins TRBV4-1 and TRBJ2-3; a possible D gene is TRBD2 (6 bases). Looked up from germline, CDR1 is MGHRA and CDR2 is YSYEKL. This CDR3 has 14 amino acids. V shed 6 bases and J shed 11 bases, with 21 bases lying between them. CDR3 coding DNA: TGCGCCAGCAGTCCCGGGACTTTCGAGTTGCGGCAGTATTTT. Translation gives CASSPGTFELRQYF.